This T cell receptor delta chain was recovered during a study of fetal and pediatric gammadelta thymocytes (dated by TCRdb to between 2021 and 2022). For the wider study: To strengthen a single-cell study of gammadelta thymocyte development, the researchers used bulk gammadelta thymocyte repertoires that mixed previously published data with newly generated, unpublished data. Bulk gammadelta thymocyte repertoires combined previously published data (refs 27,28) with unpublished data. To increase subject numbers and strengthen the CDR3 publicity analysis, bulk TCR repertoire data were added. The bulk gammadelta thymocyte repertoire set covered some 10 subjects in total, 3 fetal thymus donors and 7 pediatric thymus donors. The full study reports these points: Fetal gammadelta thymocyte repertoires were previously reported to be enriched for TRDV2, TRGV8 and TRGV9 usage, low N additions and public CDR3s compared with post-natal repertoires.

With regard to this clone: Its antigen remains undetermined. A far larger clone differs by one base, so this is likely a read error.

CDR1 GEAIGNYY and CDR2 EKD were looked up in the germline V gene. CDR3 length: 19 amino acids, cysteine to phenylalanine. Only the CDR3 region is kept as DNA, spanning 57 bases read in frame from base 1. Sequencing used an Illumina MiSeq. On the study's bioinformatics: To analyze publicity, the Vgamma9Vdelta2 and nonVgamma9Vdelta2 bulk CDR3 files from each subject were merged so that every subject had one combined repertoire. CDR3 publicity was scored from 0 to 19 by checking each amino acid sequence across 9 single-cell datasets and 10 bulk repertoires, using base R and dplyr. Via CATT, TCRdb reprocessed the public reads, and rows with identical DNA were then joined. TCRdb, not the authors, supplied the V and J calls. The sample data list approximately 620 delta-chain clones, and approximately 33% of these were observed just once. The ten biggest clones cover about 19% of the sample. Staining of thymocytes was performed with Zombie NIR viability dye and with antibodies against CD3 (UCHT1), TCRgammadelta (11F2), TCRVgamma9 (IMMU360) and TCRVdelta2 (IMMU389). Bulk TRD and TRG CDR3 repertoires were generated separately from sorted Vgamma9Vdelta2 and nonVgamma9Vdelta2 gammadelta thymocytes of human fetal and pediatric thymuses. Children undergoing cardiac surgery in Belgium were the source of the pediatric thymus tissue. The pediatric thymus donors in the study ranged in age from roughly 1 to 11 years. Thymic cell suspensions were prepared from fetal and post-natal thymuses as described previously. CD3+ gammadeltaTCR+ Vgamma9+ Vdelta2+ cells were sorted as Vgamma9Vdelta2 thymocytes. Cells were sorted on a FACS Aria III cell sorter (BD Biosciences).

This chain is built from TRDV2 and TRDJ2; a tentative D call is TRDD3 (6 bases match). Since TCRdb gives no J gene, matching the DNA to germline was used here to assign it. The TCR was taken from a child who underwent cardiac surgery and was recorded as healthy. Sequencing was done on a sample of Vgamma9Vdelta2 gamma-delta T cells from the thymus. Interpreted using the paper, the cell subset or site label stands for: sorted CD3+gammadeltaTCR+Vgamma9+Vdelta2+ thymocytes. The CDR3 protein sequence reads: CACDTVLGGGSTLAAQLFF. The DNA reads as follows: TGTGCCTGTGACACCGTTTTGGGTGGGGGTTCAACTTTGGCAGCACAACTCTTCTTT.